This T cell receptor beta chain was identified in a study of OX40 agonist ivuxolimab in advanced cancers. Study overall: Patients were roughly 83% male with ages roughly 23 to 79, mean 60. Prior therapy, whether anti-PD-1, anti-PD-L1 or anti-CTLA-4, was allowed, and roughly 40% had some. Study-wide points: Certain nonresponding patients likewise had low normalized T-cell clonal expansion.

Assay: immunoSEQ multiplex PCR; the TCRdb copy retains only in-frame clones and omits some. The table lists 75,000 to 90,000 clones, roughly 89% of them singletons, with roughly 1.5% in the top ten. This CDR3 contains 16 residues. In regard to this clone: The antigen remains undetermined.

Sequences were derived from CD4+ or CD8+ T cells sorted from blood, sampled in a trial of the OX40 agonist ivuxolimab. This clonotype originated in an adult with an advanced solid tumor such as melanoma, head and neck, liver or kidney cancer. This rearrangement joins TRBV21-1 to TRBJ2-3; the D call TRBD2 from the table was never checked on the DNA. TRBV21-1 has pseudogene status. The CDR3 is CASSKGGRGFTDTQYF. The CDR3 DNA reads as TGTGCCAGCAGCAAAGGGGGCCGGGGGTTCACAGATACGCAGTATTTT.